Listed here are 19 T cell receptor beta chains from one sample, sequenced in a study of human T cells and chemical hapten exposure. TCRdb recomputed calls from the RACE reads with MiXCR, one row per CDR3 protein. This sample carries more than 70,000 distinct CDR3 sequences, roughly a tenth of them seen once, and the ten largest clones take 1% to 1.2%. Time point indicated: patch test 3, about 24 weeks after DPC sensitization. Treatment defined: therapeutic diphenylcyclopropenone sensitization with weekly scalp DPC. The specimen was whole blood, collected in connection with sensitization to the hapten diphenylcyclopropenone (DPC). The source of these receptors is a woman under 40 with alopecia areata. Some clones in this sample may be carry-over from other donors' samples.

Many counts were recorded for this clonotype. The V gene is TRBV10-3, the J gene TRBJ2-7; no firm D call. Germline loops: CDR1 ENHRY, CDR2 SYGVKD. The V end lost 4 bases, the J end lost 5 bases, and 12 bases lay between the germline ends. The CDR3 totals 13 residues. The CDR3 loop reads CAISASVGDEQYV. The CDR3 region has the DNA TGTGCCATCAGTGCCTCCGTGGGTGACGAGCAGTACGTC.

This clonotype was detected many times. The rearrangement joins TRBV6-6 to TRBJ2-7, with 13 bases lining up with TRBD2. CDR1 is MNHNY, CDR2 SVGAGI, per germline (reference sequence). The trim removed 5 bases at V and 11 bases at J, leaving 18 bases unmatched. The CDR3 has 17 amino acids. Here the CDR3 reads CASSRGTSGNLPSSEYF. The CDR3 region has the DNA TGTGCCAGCAGTCGGGGGACTAGCGGGAATCTTCCTTCATCGGAGTACTTC.

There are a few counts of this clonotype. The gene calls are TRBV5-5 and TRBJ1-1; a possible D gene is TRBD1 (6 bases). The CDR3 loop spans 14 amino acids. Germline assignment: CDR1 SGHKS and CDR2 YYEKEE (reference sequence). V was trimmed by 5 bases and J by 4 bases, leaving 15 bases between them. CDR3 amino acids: CASRPHTGLTEAFF. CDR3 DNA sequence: TGTGCCAGCAGGCCCCATACAGGGCTCACTGAAGCTTTCTTT.

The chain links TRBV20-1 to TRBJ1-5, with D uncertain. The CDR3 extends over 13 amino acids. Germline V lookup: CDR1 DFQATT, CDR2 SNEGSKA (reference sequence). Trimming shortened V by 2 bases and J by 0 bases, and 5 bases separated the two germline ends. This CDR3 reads CSARQDSNQPQHF. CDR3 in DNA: TGCAGTGCTAGACAGGATAGCAATCAGCCCCAGCATTTT.

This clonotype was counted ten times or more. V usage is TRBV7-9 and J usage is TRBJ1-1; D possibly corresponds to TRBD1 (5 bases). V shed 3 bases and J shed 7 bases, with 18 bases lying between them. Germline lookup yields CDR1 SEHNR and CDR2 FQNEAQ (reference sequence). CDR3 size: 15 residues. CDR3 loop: CASSLDGTLTGEAFF. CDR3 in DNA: TGTGCCAGCAGCTTGGACGGGACTCTAACCGGTGAAGCTTTCTTT.

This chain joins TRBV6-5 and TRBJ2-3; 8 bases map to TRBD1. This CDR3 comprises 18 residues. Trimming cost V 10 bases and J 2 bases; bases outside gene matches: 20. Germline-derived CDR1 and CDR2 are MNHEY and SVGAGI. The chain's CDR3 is CAIKTDGSGTGNTDTQYF. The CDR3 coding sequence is TGTGCCATCAAAACTGATGGGTCCGGGACAGGTAACACAGATACGCAGTATTTT.

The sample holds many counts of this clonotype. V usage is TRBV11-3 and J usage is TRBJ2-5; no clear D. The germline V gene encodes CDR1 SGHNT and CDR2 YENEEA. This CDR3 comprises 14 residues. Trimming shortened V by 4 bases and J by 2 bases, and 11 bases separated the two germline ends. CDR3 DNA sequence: TGTGCCAGCAGCTCAGCCTCGTTACAAGAGACCCAGTACTTC. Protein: CASSSASLQETQYF. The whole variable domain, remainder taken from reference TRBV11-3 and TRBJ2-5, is EAGVVQSPRYKIIEKKQPVAFWCNPISGHNTLYWYLQNLGQGPELLIRYENEEAVDDSQLPKDRFSAERLKGVDSTLKIQPAELGDSAVYLCASSSASLQETQYFGPGTRLLVL.

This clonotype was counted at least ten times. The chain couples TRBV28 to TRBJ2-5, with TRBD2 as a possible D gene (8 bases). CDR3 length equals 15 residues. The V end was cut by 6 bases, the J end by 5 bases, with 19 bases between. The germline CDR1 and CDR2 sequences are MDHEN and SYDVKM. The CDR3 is CASSSGGLVEETQYF. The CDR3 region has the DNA TGTGCCAGCAGCTCAGGGGGACTAGTTGAGGAGACCCAGTACTTC.

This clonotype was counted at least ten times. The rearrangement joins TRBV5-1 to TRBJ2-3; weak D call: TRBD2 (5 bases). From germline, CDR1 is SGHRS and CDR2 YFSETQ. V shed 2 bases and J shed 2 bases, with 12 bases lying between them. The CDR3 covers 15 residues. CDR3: CASSLSGEPTDTQYF. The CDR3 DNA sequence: TGCGCCAGCAGCTTAAGCGGAGAACCCACAGATACGCAGTATTTT. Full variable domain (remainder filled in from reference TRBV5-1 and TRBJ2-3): KAGVTQTPRYLIKTRGQQVTLSCSPISGHRSVSWYQQTPGQGLQFLFEYFSETQRNKGNFPGRFSGRQFSNSRSEMNVSTLELGDSALYLCASSLSGEPTDTQYFGPGTRLTVL.

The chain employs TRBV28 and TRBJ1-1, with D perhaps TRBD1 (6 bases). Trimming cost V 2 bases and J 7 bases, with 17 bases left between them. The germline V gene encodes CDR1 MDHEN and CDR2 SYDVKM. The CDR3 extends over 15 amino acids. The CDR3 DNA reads TGTGCCAGCAGTTTACCCACTCAGGGGCTTAGTGAAGCTTTCTTT. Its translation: CASSLPTQGLSEAFF.

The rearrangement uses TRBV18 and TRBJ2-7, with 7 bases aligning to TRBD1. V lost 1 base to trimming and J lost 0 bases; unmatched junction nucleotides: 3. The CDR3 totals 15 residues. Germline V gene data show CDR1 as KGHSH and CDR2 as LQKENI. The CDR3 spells CASSPQGGYSYEQYF. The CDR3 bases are TGTGCCAGCTCACCACAAGGGGGCTACTCCTACGAGCAGTACTTC.

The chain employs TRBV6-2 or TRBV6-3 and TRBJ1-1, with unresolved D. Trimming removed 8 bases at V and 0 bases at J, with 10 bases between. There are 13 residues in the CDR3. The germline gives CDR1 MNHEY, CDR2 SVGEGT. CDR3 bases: TGTGCCAGCTGGGGAATCATGAACACTGAAGCTTTCTTT. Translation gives CASWGIMNTEAFF.

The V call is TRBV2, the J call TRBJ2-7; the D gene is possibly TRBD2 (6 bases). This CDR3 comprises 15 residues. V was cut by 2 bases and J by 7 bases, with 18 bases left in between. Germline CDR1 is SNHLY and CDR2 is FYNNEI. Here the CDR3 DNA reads TGTGCCAGCAGTGAAACGAGTGAGCGGGCTGTTGAGCAGTACTTC. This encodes CASSETSERAVEQYF.

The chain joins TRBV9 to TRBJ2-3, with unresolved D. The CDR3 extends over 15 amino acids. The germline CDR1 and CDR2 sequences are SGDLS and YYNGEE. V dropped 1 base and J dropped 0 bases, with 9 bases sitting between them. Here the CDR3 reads CASSVSLSSTDTQYF. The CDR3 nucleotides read TGTGCCAGCAGCGTATCTCTGTCTAGCACAGATACGCAGTATTTT.

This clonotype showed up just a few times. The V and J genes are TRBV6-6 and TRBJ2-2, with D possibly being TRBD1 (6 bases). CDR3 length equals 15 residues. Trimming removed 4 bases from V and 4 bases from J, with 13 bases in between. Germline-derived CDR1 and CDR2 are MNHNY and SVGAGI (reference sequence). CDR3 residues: CASSSTPRGTGELFF. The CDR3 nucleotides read TGTGCCAGCAGTTCCACACCCAGGGGCACCGGGGAGCTGTTTTTT.

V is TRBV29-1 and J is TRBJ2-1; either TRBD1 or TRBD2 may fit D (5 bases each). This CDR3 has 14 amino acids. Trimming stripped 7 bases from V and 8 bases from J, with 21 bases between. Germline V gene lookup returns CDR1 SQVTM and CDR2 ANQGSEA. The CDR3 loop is CSAEGQPPGHEQFF. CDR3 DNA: TGCAGCGCCGAGGGGCAGCCCCCCGGCCATGAGCAGTTCTTC.

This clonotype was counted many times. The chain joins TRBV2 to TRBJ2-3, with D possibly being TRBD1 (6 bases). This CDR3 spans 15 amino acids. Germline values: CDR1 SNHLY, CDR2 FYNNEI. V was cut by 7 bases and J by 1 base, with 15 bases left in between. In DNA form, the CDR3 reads TGTGCCAGCAACCTCAGGGGTGACGGCACAGATACGCAGTATTTT. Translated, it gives CASNLRGDGTDTQYF.

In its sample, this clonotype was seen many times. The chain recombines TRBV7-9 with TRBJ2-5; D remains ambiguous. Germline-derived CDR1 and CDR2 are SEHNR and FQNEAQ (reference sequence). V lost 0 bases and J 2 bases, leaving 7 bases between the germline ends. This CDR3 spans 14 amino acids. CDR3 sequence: CASSLAAFQETQYF. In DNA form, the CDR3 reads TGTGCCAGCAGCTTAGCCGCCTTTCAAGAGACCCAGTACTTC.

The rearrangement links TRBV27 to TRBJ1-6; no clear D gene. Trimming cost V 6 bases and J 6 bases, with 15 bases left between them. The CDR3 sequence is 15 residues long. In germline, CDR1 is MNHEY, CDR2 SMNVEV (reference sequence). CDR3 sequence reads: CASSRYSRINSPLHF. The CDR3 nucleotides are TGTGCCAGCAGCCGCTATTCGCGGATTAATTCACCCCTCCACTTT.